Following are 30 T cell receptor beta chains from one sample sequenced in a study of CD8+CD57+ T cells in acquired aplastic anemia. Researchers used genomic DNA as the template to profile TCR beta VDJ and CDR3. Each CDR3 protein gets one entry after TCRdb re-called the reads with MiXCR. Among under 350,000 distinct CDR3 sequences listed, around three fifths were seen once. All patients picked for sequencing had shown, by flow cytometry, an expansion of CD8+CD57+ cells. The source material was sorted CD4+, CD8+, or CD8+CD57+ T cells (not recorded which) from PBMCs. The receptors derive from a human donor with aplastic anemia.

The chain has TRBV29-1 and TRBJ2-7; D unresolved. CDR3 size: 13 residues. Deletions cut 5 bases from V and 0 bases from J, with 11 bases between. Per the germline V gene, CDR1 is SQVTM and CDR2 is ANQGSEA. Here the CDR3 reads CSVTTVSSYEQYF. CDR3 coding DNA: TGCAGCGTTACTACCGTGAGCTCCTACGAGCAGTACTTC.

A remark on this clonotype: A junction boundary mismatches the germline segment, possibly from a read error. This chain connects TRBV7-2 to TRBJ2-3, with 7 bases matching TRBD1. This CDR3 has 12 amino acids. Germline CDR1 is SGHTA and CDR2 is FQGNSA. Written as DNA, the CDR3 is TGTGTCAGCAGCGTGGGACAGTCTACGCAGTATTTT. Its protein product is CVSSVGQSTQYF.

This clonotype showed up just a few times. This chain joins TRBV24-1 and TRBJ1-4; unclear D gene. The germline gives CDR1 KGHDR, CDR2 SFDVKD. The CDR3 length is 12 residues. The V gene lost 3 bases and the J gene lost 7 bases, with 5 bases spanning the gap. CDR3 region: CATSDESEKLFF. The CDR3 coding sequence is TGTGCCACCAGTGATGAGTCTGAAAAACTGTTTTTT.

This clonotype was detected many times. Germline and junction disagree at one end, which may indicate a read error. The rearrangement joins TRBV14 to TRBJ2-1, with D maybe TRBD1 (6 bases). The CDR3 totals 12 residues. In germline, CDR1 is SGHDN, CDR2 FVKESK. The CDR3 loop reads CASSQGSQGIIF. The CDR3 DNA reads as TGTGCCAGCAGCCAAGGGAGTCAGGGGATAATCTTC.

This clonotype has a count of ten or more. This sequence may be a read error, since a much larger clone differs from it by one base. The chain has TRBV19 and TRBJ1-1; 7 positions agree with TRBD1. The length of the CDR3 is 15 residues. Germline V gene sequence: CDR1 LNHDA, CDR2 SQIVND (reference sequence). The CDR3 protein is CASSIGTERNTGAFF. CDR3 nucleotide sequence: TGTGCCAGTAGTATCGGGACAGAGCGTAACACTGGAGCTTTCTTT.

This sequence joins TRBV7-9 and TRBJ2-7, with D possibly being TRBD1 (6 bases). The germline V gene has CDR1 SEHNR and CDR2 FQNEAQ (reference sequence). This CDR3 has 14 amino acids. The V end was cut by 3 bases, the J end by 3 bases, with 12 bases between. The CDR3 DNA is TGTGCCAGCAGCTTTAGGACAGAAAGCTACGAGCAGTACTTC. Its protein is CASSFRTESYEQYF.

This clonotype was recorded once. This chain joins TRBV5-1 and TRBJ2-7, with 12 bases fitting TRBD2. With V trimmed by 4 bases and J by 3 bases, 5 bases remained unmatched. This CDR3 is built from 15 residues. Germline V lookup: CDR1 SGHRS, CDR2 YFSETQ. CDR3 sequence reads: CASSRETSGGYEQYF. The CDR3 DNA sequence: TGCGCCAGCAGCCGCGAGACTAGCGGGGGCTACGAGCAGTACTTC.

Comment on this clonotype: At one of its ends the junction is not consistent with the germline gene, which may arise from a read error. This rearrangement joins TRBV7-7 to TRBJ2-5; TRBD2 aligns across 11 bases. Germline CDR1 and CDR2: SSHAT and FNYEAQ (reference sequence). There are 15 residues in the CDR3. The DNA of the CDR3 is TGTGCTAGCAGCCGCCTAGCGGGAGGCCCAGAGACCCAGTACTTC. This codes for CASSRLAGGPETQYF.

The chain combines TRBV7-2 with TRBJ2-7, with a tentative D call TRBD1 (5 bases). Germline loops: CDR1 SGHTA, CDR2 FQGNSA. The CDR3 is made up of 15 amino acids. The ends were cut back, 3 bases at V and 2 bases at J, with 14 bases in the middle. The CDR3, as DNA: TGTGCCAGCAGCTTGCCTCTCCTGGGGCCCTACGAGCAGTACTTC. It translates to CASSLPLLGPYEQYF.

This clonotype was counted only a few times. The V gene is TRBV7-9, the J gene TRBJ1-1; perhaps TRBD1 as D (5 bases). The CDR3 consists of 13 residues. V lost 7 bases and J lost 0, with 9 bases in between. Looked up from germline, CDR1 is SEHNR and CDR2 is FQNEAQ (reference sequence). The CDR3 DNA reads as TGTGCCAGCATCGGGGGACTGAACACTGAAGCTTTCTTT. It translates to CASIGGLNTEAFF. The entire variable domain, with the rest obtained from reference TRBV7-9 and TRBJ1-1, is as follows: DTGVSQNPRHKITKRGQNVTFRCDPISEHNRLYWYRQTLGQGPEFLTYFQNEAQLEKSRLLSDRFSAERPKGSFSTLEIQRTEQGDSAMYLCASIGGLNTEAFFGQGTRLTVV.

The gene calls are TRBV10-3 and TRBJ1-6; 7 bases align to TRBD1. The length of the CDR3 is 15 residues. The junction had 6 bases not matched to a gene; V was cut back by 4 bases and J by 6 bases. Germline V CDR1 and CDR2: ENHRY, SYGVKD. The CDR3 DNA follows: TGTGCCATCAGTGGGACAGGACCCGTTAATTCACCCCTCCACTTT. Protein product: CAISGTGPVNSPLHF.

CDR3 loop: CASRIVGGRNQPQHF. The CDR3 DNA sequence: TGTGCCAGCAGGATCGTCGGAGGGCGCAATCAGCCCCAGCATTTT. This chain uses TRBV2 with TRBJ1-5, with D unclear. The V and J ends lost 6 bases and 2 bases respectively, with 14 bases between them. Germline lookup yields CDR1 SNHLY and CDR2 FYNNEI. CDR3 length: 15 amino acids.

This clonotype occurred a few times. The chain recombines TRBV5-6 with TRBJ1-5; TRBD1 matches 7 bases. Germline loops: CDR1 SGHDT, CDR2 YYEEEE. V was clipped by 4 bases and J by 3 bases; unmatched bases: 4. This CDR3 spans 14 amino acids. The CDR3 DNA reads as TGTGCCAGCAGCATACAGGGGAACAATCAGCCCCAGCATTTT. It yields the protein CASSIQGNNQPQHF.

This clonotype was seen once. The CDR3 protein is CAISERVGGTEAFF. The CDR3 DNA sequence: TGTGCCATCAGTGAGCGGGTAGGGGGCACTGAAGCTTTCTTT. The rearrangement uses TRBV10-3 and TRBJ1-1; the D gene is possibly TRBD1 (6 bases). The V end was cut by 2 bases, the J end by 4 bases, with 11 bases between. CDR3 length equals 14 residues. Germline lookup yields CDR1 ENHRY and CDR2 SYGVKD.

CDR3 sequence reads: CSAREQGATDTQYF. The CDR3 region has the DNA TGCAGTGCTAGAGAGCAGGGGGCCACAGATACGCAGTATTTT. The gene calls are TRBV20-1 and TRBJ2-3; TRBD1 aligns across 8 bases. V dropped 0 bases and J dropped 2; count of bases not matched to a gene: 1. Germline V gene lookup returns CDR1 DFQATT and CDR2 SNEGSKA (reference sequence). The CDR3 has 14 residues.

The chain carries TRBV20-1 and TRBJ2-6; D gene uncertain. The V and J ends lost 0 bases and 1 base respectively, with 7 bases between them. The CDR3 has 15 amino acids. Germline V lookup: CDR1 DFQATT, CDR2 SNEGSKA (reference sequence). CDR3 sequence reads: CSARDRASGANVLTF. In DNA, the CDR3 is TGCAGTGCTAGAGACCGGGCTTCTGGGGCCAACGTCCTGACTTTC.

There are many counts of this clonotype. The CDR3 loop is CASSLAGTSGTSSYNEQFF. The CDR3 DNA is TGCGCCAGCAGCTTGGCCGGGACTAGCGGGACCAGCTCCTACAATGAGCAGTTCTTC. The gene calls are TRBV5-1 and TRBJ2-1; the match to TRBD2 covers 13 bases. V was pared by 0 bases and J by 0 bases, with 6 bases of the junction left unmatched. The CDR3 runs to 19 residues. Per germline, CDR1 SGHRS and CDR2 YFSETQ. The complete variable domain, with remaining parts taken from reference TRBV5-1 and TRBJ2-1, reads KAGVTQTPRYLIKTRGQQVTLSCSPISGHRSVSWYQQTPGQGLQFLFEYFSETQRNKGNFPGRFSGRQFSNSRSEMNVSTLELGDSALYLCASSLAGTSGTSSYNEQFFGPGTRLTVL.

This sequence joins TRBV7-9 and TRBJ2-3; D not resolved. V was trimmed by 5 bases and J by 3 bases, leaving 6 bases between them. Germline CDR1 and CDR2: SEHNR and FQNEAQ (reference sequence). The CDR3 sequence is 12 residues long. CDR3 nucleotides: TGTGCCAGCAGCGGTGGGACAGATACGCAGTATTTT. Encoded protein: CASSGGTDTQYF.

About this clonotype: It may be a read error: a sequence one base away is much more abundant. This chain uses TRBV6-1 with TRBJ1-1, with D unclear. Trimming removed 6 bases from V and 0 bases from J, with 14 bases in between. The germline CDR1 and CDR2 sequences are MNHNS and SASEGT. CDR3 size: 15 residues. The CDR3 region has the DNA TGTGCCAGCAGCCAAGATCCCGCCATGAACACTGAAGCTTTCTTT. Its protein product is CASSQDPAMNTEAFF.

As regards this clonotype: The junction differs from germline at one of its ends, possibly a read error. The V gene is TRBV15, the J gene TRBJ1-2; D ambiguous. The CDR3 covers 15 residues. CDR1 is LNHNV and CDR2 is YYDKDF in the germline V gene (reference sequence). The CDR3 loop is CTTSRESGTNYGYTF. Here the CDR3 DNA reads TGTACCACCAGCAGAGAAAGTGGTACCAACTATGGCTACACCTTC.

This clonotype was counted ten times or more. This sequence joins TRBV10-1 and TRBJ1-1; D ambiguous. Per germline, CDR1 WNHNN and CDR2 SYGVQD (reference sequence). V gave up 4 bases and J gave up 2 bases, with 8 bases separating them. The CDR3 runs 13 residues. This CDR3 reads CASSAQINTEAFF. CDR3 nucleotide sequence: TGCGCCAGCAGTGCTCAGATTAACACTGAAGCTTTCTTT.

This clonotype was counted between two and nine times. This rearrangement joins TRBV5-1 to TRBJ2-3; D possibly corresponds to TRBD1 (6 bases). Germline values: CDR1 SGHRS, CDR2 YFSETQ. The CDR3 is 16 amino acids. V gave up 4 bases and J gave up 1 base, with 16 bases separating them. CDR3 loop: CASSPETGSGTDTQYF. For the CDR3, the DNA is TGCGCCAGCAGCCCAGAAACAGGGAGCGGCACAGATACGCAGTATTTT.

V gene TRBV25-1 combines with J gene TRBJ2-1; 16 bases align to TRBD2. The CDR3 contains 18 residues. Germline lookup yields CDR1 MGHDK and CDR2 SYGVNS. V lost 7 bases to trimming and J lost 7 bases; unmatched junction nucleotides: 13. Here the CDR3 DNA reads TGTGCCAGCACTGGGGGACTAGCGGGAGGGGCAAGGCGGAATGAGCAGTTCTTC. This sequence encodes CASTGGLAGGARRNEQFF. The full variable domain, completed using reference TRBV25-1 and TRBJ2-1, is EADIYQTPRYLVIGTGKKITLECSQTMGHDKMYWYQQDPGMELHLIHYSYGVNSTEKGDLSSESTVSRIRTEHFPLTLESARPSHTSQYLCASTGGLAGGARRNEQFFGPGTRLTVL.

This clonotype was detected only a few times. V usage is TRBV2 and J usage is TRBJ1-2, with a tentative D call TRBD1 (5 bases). The germline V and J ends were trimmed by 6 bases and 1 base, with 15 bases remaining between them. CDR1 and CDR2 (germline): SNHLY, FYNNEI. CDR3 length: 15 residues. CDR3: CASSTQGRGNYGYTF. CDR3 sequence (DNA): TGTGCCAGCAGCACTCAAGGGAGGGGTAACTATGGCTACACCTTC.

The J gene is TRBJ1-4, the V gene TRBV7-8; D perhaps matches TRBD1 (5 bases). V lost 2 bases and J 5 bases, leaving 12 bases between the germline ends. Germline V gene sequence: CDR1 SGHVS, CDR2 FQNEAQ. The CDR3 totals 15 residues. This CDR3 reads CASSLYDSQNEKLFF. Here the CDR3 DNA reads TGTGCCAGCAGCTTATACGACAGCCAGAATGAAAAACTGTTTTTT.

V gene TRBV27 combines with J gene TRBJ1-1; D is possibly TRBD1 (6 bases). Germline V gives CDR1 MNHEY, CDR2 SMNVEV (reference sequence). This CDR3 is built from 15 residues. Deletions cut 6 bases from V and 5 bases from J, with 19 bases between. The CDR3 bases are TGTGCCAGCAGCCCTTCAGGGAAGGGGGGAACTGAAGCTTTCTTT. Protein product: CASSPSGKGGTEAFF.

This clonotype occurred many times. The chain couples TRBV3-1 to TRBJ1-2; weak D call: TRBD1 (5 bases). Trimming cost V 0 bases and J 8 bases, with 13 bases left between them. From germline, CDR1 is LGHDT and CDR2 YNNKEL (reference sequence). The CDR3 is 14 residues long. CDR3 sequence reads: CASSQDRARGGYTF. The CDR3 region has the DNA TGTGCCAGCAGCCAAGACAGGGCGCGGGGGGGCTACACCTTC.

This clonotype was seen at least ten times. The chain carries TRBV7-8 and TRBJ1-5; 8 bases align to TRBD1. This CDR3 is built from 14 residues. Germline assignment: CDR1 SGHVS and CDR2 FQNEAQ. Germline trimming cut 2 bases from V and 5 bases from J; bases unmatched to any gene: 2. In DNA, the CDR3 is TGTGCCAGCAGCTTATACAGGGGGGATCAGCCCCAGCATTTT. This codes for CASSLYRGDQPQHF.

The chain uses TRBV29-1 and TRBJ2-5; 10 bases line up with TRBD2. J gave up 0 bases and V 6 bases, and 4 bases lay outside the gene matches. CDR3 length equals 14 residues. Germline V gene sequence: CDR1 SQVTM, CDR2 ANQGSEA. The CDR3 DNA reads as TGCAGCGTCCGAGCGGGGGGGTACCAAGAGACCCAGTACTTC. Translation gives CSVRAGGYQETQYF.

This clonotype was observed a few times. The chain combines TRBV10-2 with TRBJ2-1; D not certain. Germline V gene data show CDR1 as WSHSY and CDR2 as SAAADI. This CDR3 contains 10 residues. Between the trimmed V and J ends, which lost 4 bases and 9 bases, there was a span of 4 bases. The CDR3 DNA follows: TGCGCCAGCAGTGCGAGTGAGCAGTTCTTC. This encodes CASSASEQFF.